Listed here is a single T cell receptor (beta chain). This specimen comes from a study of blood T cell repertoires in COVID-19. Study-wide background: Sites across the United States, Italy and Spain contributed samples from acute and convalescent COVID-19. Nucleic acid was either cDNA or gDNA, and it came from T cells, B-cell-depleted T cells, or PBMCs.

This table comes from immunoSEQ multiplex PCR, and its TCRdb copy is limited to in-frame clones, with some not included. The sample lists fewer than 250,000 clones, around 81% occurring once. The CDR3 is 15 amino acids. Germline loops: CDR1 MNHEY, CDR2 SVGAGI. V was clipped by 2 bases and J by 0 bases, with 10 bases between them. The sequencing input was peripheral blood. The chain links TRBV6-5 to TRBJ1-1; D gene ambiguous. The receptor was isolated from a man in his 60s with COVID-19, enrolled during active disease. The CDR3 region is CASSYGGFMNTEAFF. Written as DNA, the CDR3 is TGTGCCAGCAGTTACGGAGGTTTCATGAACACTGAAGCTTTCTTT.